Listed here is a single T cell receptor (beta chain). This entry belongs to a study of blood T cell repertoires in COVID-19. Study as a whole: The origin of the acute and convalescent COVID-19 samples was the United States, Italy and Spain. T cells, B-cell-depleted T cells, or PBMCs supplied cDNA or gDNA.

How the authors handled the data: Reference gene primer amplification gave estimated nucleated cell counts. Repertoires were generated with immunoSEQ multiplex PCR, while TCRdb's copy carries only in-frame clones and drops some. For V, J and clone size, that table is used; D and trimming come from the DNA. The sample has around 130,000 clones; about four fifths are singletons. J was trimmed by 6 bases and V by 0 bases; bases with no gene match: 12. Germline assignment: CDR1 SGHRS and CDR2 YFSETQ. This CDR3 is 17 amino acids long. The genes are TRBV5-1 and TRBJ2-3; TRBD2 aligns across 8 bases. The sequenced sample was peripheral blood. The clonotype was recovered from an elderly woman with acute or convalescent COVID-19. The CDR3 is CASSLAVGGGPADTQYF. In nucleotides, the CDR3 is TGCGCCAGCAGCTTGGCGGTCGGGGGGGGTCCAGCGGATACGCAGTATTTT.